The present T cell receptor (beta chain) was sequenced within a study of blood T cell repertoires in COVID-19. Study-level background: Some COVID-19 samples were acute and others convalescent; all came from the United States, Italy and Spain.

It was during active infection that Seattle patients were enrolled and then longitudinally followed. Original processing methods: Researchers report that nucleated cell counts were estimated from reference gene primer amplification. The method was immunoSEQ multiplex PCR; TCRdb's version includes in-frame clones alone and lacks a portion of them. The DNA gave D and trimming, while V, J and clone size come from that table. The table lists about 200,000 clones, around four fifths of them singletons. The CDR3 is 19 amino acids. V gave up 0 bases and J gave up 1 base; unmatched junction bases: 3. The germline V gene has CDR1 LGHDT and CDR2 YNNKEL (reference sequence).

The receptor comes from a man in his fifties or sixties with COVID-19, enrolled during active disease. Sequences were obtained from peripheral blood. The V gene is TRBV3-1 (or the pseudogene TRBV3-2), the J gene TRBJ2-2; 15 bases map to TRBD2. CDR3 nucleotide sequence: TGTGCCAGCAGCCAAGACCGGGGACTAGCGGGAGGGAACACCGGGGAGCTGTTTTTT. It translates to CASSQDRGLAGGNTGELFF.